The 24 T cell receptor beta chains presented below share a single source sample, sequenced in a study of cytomegalovirus exposure and HLA in healthy donors. Amplification used 60 Vbeta primers and 13 Jbeta primers. Clones were read by immunoSEQ multiplex PCR, and TCRdb kept only the in-frame ones, dropping some. Of 95,000 to 110,000 clones in the sample, about 79% were seen once. The source material was PBMCs. The receptor source for this set is a man in his 60s in good health and CMV-seropositive.

The chain employs TRBV6-1 and TRBJ1-3, with D possibly matching TRBD1 (5 bases). Per germline, CDR1 MNHNS and CDR2 SASEGT. The CDR3 is 16 residues long. V was cut by 2 bases and J by 0 bases, with 11 bases left in between. The CDR3: CASSETTTDSGNTIYF. The CDR3 DNA follows: TGTGCCAGCAGTGAAACGACGACAGACTCTGGAAACACCATATATTTT.

V usage is TRBV12-5 and J usage is TRBJ1-2, with TRBD1 matching 7 bases. V gave up 3 bases and J gave up 7 bases; unmatched junction bases: 5. Germline V gene data show CDR1 as LGHNT and CDR2 as FRNRAP. CDR3 size: 13 residues. The CDR3 nucleotides are TGTGCTAGTGGTTTTACAGGGGCGCCTGGCTACACCTTC. Encoded protein: CASGFTGAPGYTF.

The chain recombines TRBV18 with TRBJ2-5; the D gene is possibly TRBD1 (5 bases). This CDR3 has 14 residues. Looked up from germline, CDR1 is KGHSH and CDR2 is LQKENI. V was clipped by 2 bases and J by 1 base, with 8 bases between them. The CDR3: CASSPRTPQETQYF. CDR3 nucleotide sequence: TGTGCCAGCTCACCAAGGACACCCCAAGAGACCCAGTACTTC. Full variable domain (outside the CDR3, taken from reference TRBV18 and TRBJ2-5): NAGVMQNPRHLVRRRGQEARLRCSPMKGHSHVYWYRQLPEEGLKFMVYLQKENIIDESGMPKERFSAEFPKEGPSILRIQQVVRGDSAAYFCASSPRTPQETQYFGPGTRLLVL.

The chain combines TRBV5-4 with TRBJ1-6, with 7 positions matching TRBD1. CDR3 length equals 15 residues. The trim removed 4 bases at V and 5 bases at J, leaving 6 bases unmatched. Germline CDR1 SGHNT, CDR2 YYREEE (reference sequence). The CDR3 DNA sequence: TGTGCCAGCAGCGCAGAGGGACAGAATAATTCACCCCTCCACTTT. Its protein is CASSAEGQNNSPLHF.

The rearrangement links TRBV4-2 to TRBJ2-2, with D possibly matching TRBD2 (6 bases). V lost 1 base to trimming and J lost 1 base, with 13 bases between them. This CDR3 spans 17 amino acids. The germline V gene has CDR1 LGHNA and CDR2 YNFKEQ. CDR3 coding DNA: TGTGCCAGCAGCCAAGGGGCGGGGTTGGAGAACACCGGGGAGCTGTTTTTT. It specifies CASSQGAGLENTGELFF.

The genes are TRBV19 and TRBJ1-5; D ambiguous. The germline V gene has CDR1 LNHDA and CDR2 SQIVND (reference sequence). CDR3 length equals 13 residues. V lost 4 bases and J 0 bases, leaving 4 bases between the germline ends. The CDR3 sequence: CASSTLSNQPQHF. The CDR3 DNA reads TGTGCCAGTAGTACCCTTAGCAATCAGCCCCAGCATTTT.

This clone has only one observation. The chain carries TRBV7-9 and TRBJ2-1; TRBD2 matches at 14 bases. The CDR3 is 17 amino acids. Germline V gene sequence: CDR1 SEHNR, CDR2 FQNEAQ (reference sequence). V trimming: 5 bases; J trimming: 6 bases; junction bases outside the gene matches: 9. This chain's CDR3 is CASSLRGGLAGVNEQFF. CDR3 DNA sequence: TGTGCCAGCAGCCTCCGCGGGGGACTAGCGGGAGTCAATGAGCAGTTCTTC. Combining the CDR3 with reference TRBV7-9 and TRBJ2-1 gives the whole variable domain DTGVSQNPRHKITKRGQNVTFRCDPISEHNRLYWYRQTLGQGPEFLTYFQNEAQLEKSRLLSDRFSAERPKGSFSTLEIQRTEQGDSAMYLCASSLRGGLAGVNEQFFGPGTRLTVL.

This chain links TRBV7-8 with TRBJ1-1, with D perhaps TRBD1 (6 bases). Looked up from germline, CDR1 is SGHVS and CDR2 is FQNEAQ. This CDR3 comprises 18 residues. Trimming stripped 2 bases from V and 0 bases from J, with 19 bases between. CDR3 sequence: CASSLSGANFVMNTEAFF. DNA of the CDR3: TGTGCCAGCAGCTTATCAGGGGCGAATTTTGTAATGAACACTGAAGCTTTCTTT.

The chain recombines TRBV10-3 with TRBJ1-2; 8 nucleotides match TRBD1. The CDR3 totals 16 residues. Germline CDR1 ENHRY, CDR2 SYGVKD. V trimming: 7 bases; J trimming: 2 bases; junction bases outside the gene matches: 12. The CDR3, as DNA: TGTGCCATCACCGCCCCCCAGCCAGGGGGCAACTATGGCTACACCTTC. Translating gives CAITAPQPGGNYGYTF.

The gene calls are TRBV1 and TRBJ2-7; TRBD2, the D gene given by the table, was not confirmed from the DNA. TRBV1 constitutes a pseudogene. The CDR3 runs 16 residues. CDR3 sequence: CTSSQGLAGGWYEQYF. CDR3 nucleotides: TGCACCAGCAGCCAGGGCCTAGCGGGGGGGTGGTACGAGCAGTACTTC.

This chain joins TRBV14 and TRBJ2-5; weak D call: TRBD2 (5 bases). The ends were cut back, 1 base at V and 5 bases at J, with 20 bases in the middle. This CDR3 spans 17 amino acids. Germline V gene sequence: CDR1 SGHDN, CDR2 FVKESK. CDR3 DNA sequence: TGTGCCAGCAGCCAAGGAACCGGGGTGATTGTTAGCGAGACCCAGTACTTC. The encoded protein is CASSQGTGVIVSETQYF.

A note on this clone: Other DNA sequences of this sample code for an identical CDR3. The rearrangement links TRBV6-5 to TRBJ1-1; no definite D call. Germline V lookup: CDR1 MNHEY, CDR2 SVGAGI. There are 15 residues in the CDR3. V lost 6 bases and J 1 base, leaving 15 bases between the germline ends. The CDR3 here is CASSSPSAGNTEAFF. The CDR3 DNA sequence: TGTGCCAGCAGCTCCCCGTCAGCGGGGAACACTGAAGCTTTCTTT.

V is TRBV6-1 and J is TRBJ1-2; TRBD1 matches 8 bases. The CDR3 loop spans 14 amino acids. The germline V gene encodes CDR1 MNHNS and CDR2 SASEGT. The junction had 3 bases not matched to a gene; V was cut back by 0 bases and J by 6 bases. The CDR3 spells CASSEAGQGNGYTF. CDR3 in DNA: TGTGCCAGCAGTGAAGCCGGACAGGGAAATGGCTACACCTTC.

The chain links TRBV10-3 to TRBJ1-5; TRBD1 matches at 9 bases. V dropped 0 bases and J dropped 4; count of bases not matched to a gene: 4. The CDR3 is made up of 16 amino acids. The germline CDR1 and CDR2 sequences are ENHRY and SYGVKD. The CDR3 loop reads CAISESAGQGNQPQHF. In DNA, the CDR3 is TGTGCCATCAGTGAGTCCGCGGGACAGGGAAATCAGCCCCAGCATTTT.

V usage is TRBV9 and J usage is TRBJ1-1, with 7 bases lining up with TRBD1. The germline V gene has CDR1 SGDLS and CDR2 YYNGEE. The CDR3 is made up of 15 amino acids. The V segment lost 4 bases and the J segment 0 bases; nucleotides outside the gene matches: 6. The CDR3 DNA reads as TGTGCCAGCAGCCCCGGGGGACAGTTGAACACTGAAGCTTTCTTT. Protein: CASSPGGQLNTEAFF.

The V and J genes are TRBV5-1 and TRBJ2-6, with 8 bases aligning to TRBD1. Trimming removed 3 bases from V and 0 bases from J; junction bases left unmatched: 14. Per the germline V gene, CDR1 is SGHRS and CDR2 is YFSETQ. CDR3 length: 20 amino acids. CDR3 DNA: TGCGCCAGCAGCTCCGGGACAGGACTAAATAAACCCTCTGGGGCCAACGTCCTGACTTTC. Translated, it gives CASSSGTGLNKPSGANVLTF.

This clone was seen a handful of times. V gene TRBV5-6 combines with J gene TRBJ1-4, with D perhaps matching TRBD1 (5 bases). In germline, CDR1 is SGHDT, CDR2 YYEEEE. The CDR3 loop spans 17 amino acids. With 2 bases removed from V and 5 bases from J, the gap between germline ends came to 19 bases. This CDR3 is CASSFSSRGTVNEKLFF. The CDR3 bases are TGTGCCAGCAGCTTCTCTTCGCGCGGGACGGTCAATGAAAAACTGTTTTTT. Based on the CDR3 plus reference TRBV5-6 and TRBJ1-4, the full variable domain is DAGVTQSPTHLIKTRGQQVTLRCSPKSGHDTVSWYQQALGQGPQFIFQYYEEEERQRGNFPDRFSGHQFPNYSSELNVNALLLGDSALYLCASSFSSRGTVNEKLFFGSGTQLSVL.

The rearrangement uses TRBV5-1 and TRBJ2-7; possible D gene TRBD1, 7 bases. Germline V gives CDR1 SGHRS, CDR2 YFSETQ. V lost 4 bases and J 4 bases, leaving 15 bases between the germline ends. CDR3 size: 14 residues. The CDR3 DNA follows: TGCGCCAGCAGCAGCAGGGGGGTCAGATACGAGCAGTACTTC. As protein: CASSSRGVRYEQYF.

This chain connects TRBV4-2 to TRBJ2-5; possibly TRBD1 for D (6 bases). Trimming cost V 0 bases and J 2 bases, with 13 bases left between them. This CDR3 region has 16 residues. CDR1 is LGHNA, CDR2 YNFKEQ, per germline. The CDR3 nucleotides are TGTGCCAGCAGCCAAGACAGCCAGGGGACACAAGAGACCCAGTACTTC. Protein product: CASSQDSQGTQETQYF.

The J gene is TRBJ2-1, the V gene TRBV7-8, with D possibly matching TRBD1 (6 bases). Germline-derived CDR1 and CDR2 are SGHVS and FQNEAQ. This CDR3 has 14 residues. The V and J ends lost 2 bases and 10 bases respectively, with 15 bases between them. The CDR3 region has the DNA TGTGCCAGCAGCTTACAATCCCGGGACACCGAGCAGTTCTTC. It encodes CASSLQSRDTEQFF. Supplemented by reference TRBV7-8 and TRBJ2-1, the full variable domain reads GAGVSQSPRYKVAKRGQDVALRCDPISGHVSLFWYQQALGQGPEFLTYFQNEAQLDKSGLPSDRFFAERPEGSVSTLKIQRTQQEDSAVYLCASSLQSRDTEQFFGPGTRLTVL.

As for this clone: The sample carries other DNA sequences with the same CDR3. The gene calls are TRBV21-1 and TRBJ2-7; whether TRBD1, the table's D call, matches the DNA was not checked. TRBV21-1 is recorded as a pseudogene. This CDR3 has 13 amino acids. The CDR3 coding sequence is TGTGCCAGCAGCAAAGCGCAGGGGAGCGAGCAGTACTTC. This codes for CASSKAQGSEQYF.

The rearrangement uses TRBV18 and TRBJ2-1, with 7 bases identical to TRBD1. Germline CDR1 reads KGHSH; CDR2 reads LQKENI. There are 15 residues in the CDR3. Unmatched junction bases numbered 9, after V lost 3 bases and J lost 7 bases. The CDR3 DNA reads as TGTGCCAGCTCACCCTACAGGGGCCAACAGAATGAGCAGTTCTTC. This sequence encodes CASSPYRGQQNEQFF.

In its sample, this clone was seen once. The V call is TRBV11-2, the J call TRBJ2-2; a possible D gene is TRBD2 (6 bases). V lost 5 bases, J lost 6 bases, and 22 bases lay in between. The CDR3 loop spans 17 amino acids. Germline assignment: CDR1 SGHAT and CDR2 FQNNGV. The CDR3 DNA is TGTGCCAGCAGCCTAGGGGAGGCTCCTTATCAGGCCGGGGAGCTGTTTTTT. Protein: CASSLGEAPYQAGELFF.

The chain carries TRBV6-1 and TRBJ1-1; a weak D match, TRBD1 (5 bases). Trimming pared 6 bases from V and 0 bases from J, leaving 14 bases between. The CDR3 sequence is 15 residues long. Germline V gives CDR1 MNHNS, CDR2 SASEGT. The CDR3 sequence: CASRYDRRMNTEAFF. In DNA form, the CDR3 reads TGTGCCAGCAGGTACGACAGAAGGATGAACACTGAAGCTTTCTTT.